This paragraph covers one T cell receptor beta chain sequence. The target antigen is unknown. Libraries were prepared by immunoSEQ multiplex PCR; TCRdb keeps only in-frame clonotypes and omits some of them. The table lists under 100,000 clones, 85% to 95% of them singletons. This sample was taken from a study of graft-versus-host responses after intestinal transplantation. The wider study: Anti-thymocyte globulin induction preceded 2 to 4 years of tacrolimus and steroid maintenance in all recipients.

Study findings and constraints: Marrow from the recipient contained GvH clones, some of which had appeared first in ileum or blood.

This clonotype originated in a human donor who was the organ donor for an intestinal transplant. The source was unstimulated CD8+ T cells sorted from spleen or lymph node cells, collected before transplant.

CDR3 nucleotides: TGCGCCAGCAGCCAAGGGCCTGATTATAATTCACCCCTCCACTTT. This translates into CASSQGPDYNSPLHF. The chain is built from TRBV4-3 and TRBJ1-6, with unresolved D. V was cut by 1 base and J by 4 bases, with 8 bases left in between. The CDR3 sequence is 15 residues long. The germline V gene encodes CDR1 LGHNA and CDR2 YSLEER.